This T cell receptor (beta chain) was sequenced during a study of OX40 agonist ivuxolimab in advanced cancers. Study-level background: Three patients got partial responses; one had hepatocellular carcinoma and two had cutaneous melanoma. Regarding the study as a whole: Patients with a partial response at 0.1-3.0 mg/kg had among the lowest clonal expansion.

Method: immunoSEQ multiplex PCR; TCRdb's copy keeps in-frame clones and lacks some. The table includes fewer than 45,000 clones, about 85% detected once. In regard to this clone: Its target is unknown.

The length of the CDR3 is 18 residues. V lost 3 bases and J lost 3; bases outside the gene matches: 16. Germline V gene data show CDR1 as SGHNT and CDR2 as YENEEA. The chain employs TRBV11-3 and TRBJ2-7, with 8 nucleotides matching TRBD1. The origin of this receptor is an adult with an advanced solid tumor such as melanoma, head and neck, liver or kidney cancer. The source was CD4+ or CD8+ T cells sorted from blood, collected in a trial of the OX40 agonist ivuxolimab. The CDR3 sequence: CASSFRLTGARFIYEQYF. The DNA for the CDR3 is TGTGCCAGCAGCTTTAGGTTGACAGGGGCCCGGTTCATCTACGAGCAGTACTTC. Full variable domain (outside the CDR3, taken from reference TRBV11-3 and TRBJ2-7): EAGVVQSPRYKIIEKKQPVAFWCNPISGHNTLYWYLQNLGQGPELLIRYENEEAVDDSQLPKDRFSAERLKGVDSTLKIQPAELGDSAVYLCASSFRLTGARFIYEQYFGPGTRLTVT.